This T cell receptor beta chain was captured by sequencing in a study of tumor-infiltrating lymphocytes in oesophageal squamous cell carcinoma. Regarding this clonotype: The junction differs from germline at one of its ends, possibly a read error.

TCRdb processed the PCR reads anew with MiXCR; each CDR3 protein has one entry. Here the sample spans 15,000 to 18,000 distinct CDR3 sequences, roughly 54% being singletons. CDR1 is MNHNS and CDR2 is SASEGT in the germline V gene. CDR3 length equals 14 residues. Material: esophageal tumor tissue. The gene calls are TRBV6-1 and TRBJ2-3; D not certain. This receptor was obtained from a female donor with esophageal squamous cell carcinoma. DNA of the CDR3: TGTGCCAACTCTCGGAATGGATACACATATACGCAGTATTTT. Translating it yields CANSRNGYTYTQYF.